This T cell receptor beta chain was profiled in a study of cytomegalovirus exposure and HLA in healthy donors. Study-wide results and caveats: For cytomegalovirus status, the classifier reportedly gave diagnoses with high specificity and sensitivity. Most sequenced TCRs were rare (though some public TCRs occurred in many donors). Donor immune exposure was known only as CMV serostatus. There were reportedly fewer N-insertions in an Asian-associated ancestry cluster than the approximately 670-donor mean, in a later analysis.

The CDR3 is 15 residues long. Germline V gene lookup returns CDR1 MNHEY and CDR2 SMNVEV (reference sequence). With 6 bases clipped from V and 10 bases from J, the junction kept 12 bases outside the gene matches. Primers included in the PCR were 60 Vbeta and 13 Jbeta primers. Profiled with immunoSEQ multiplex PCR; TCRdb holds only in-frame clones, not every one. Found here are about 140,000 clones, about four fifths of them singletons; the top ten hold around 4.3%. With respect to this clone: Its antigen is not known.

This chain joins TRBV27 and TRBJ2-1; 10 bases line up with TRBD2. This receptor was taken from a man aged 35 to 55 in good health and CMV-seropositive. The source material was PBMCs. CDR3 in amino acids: CASRGRAGGPREQFF. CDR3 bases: TGTGCCAGCAGGGGGAGAGCGGGGGGGCCGAGGGAGCAGTTCTTC.